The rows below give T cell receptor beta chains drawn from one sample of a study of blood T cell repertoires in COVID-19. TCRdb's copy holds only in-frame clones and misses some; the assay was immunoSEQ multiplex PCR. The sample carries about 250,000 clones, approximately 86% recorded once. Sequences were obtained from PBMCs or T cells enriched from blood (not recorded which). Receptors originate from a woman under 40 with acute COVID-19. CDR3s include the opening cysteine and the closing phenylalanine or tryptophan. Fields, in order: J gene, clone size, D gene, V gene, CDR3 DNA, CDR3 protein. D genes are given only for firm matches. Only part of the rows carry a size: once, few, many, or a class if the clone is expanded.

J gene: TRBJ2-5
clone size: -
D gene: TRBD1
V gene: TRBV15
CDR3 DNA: TGTGCCACCAGCAGACGCGGACAGGGCCAAGAGACCCAGTACTTC
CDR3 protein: CATSRRGQGQETQYF

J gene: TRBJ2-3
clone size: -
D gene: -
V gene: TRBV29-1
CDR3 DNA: TGCAGCGTTGAAGATCCAGGGACTAGCACAGATACGCAGTATTTT
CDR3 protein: CSVEDPGTSTDTQYF

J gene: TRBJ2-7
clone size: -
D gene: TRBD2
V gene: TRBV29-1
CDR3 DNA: TGCAGCGTTGACCTAGCGGCCTACGAGCAGTACTTC
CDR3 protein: CSVDLAAYEQYF

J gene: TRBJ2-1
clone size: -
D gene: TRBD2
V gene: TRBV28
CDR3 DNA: TGTGCCAGCAGATCAGGACTAGCGGGAGCCCTAAGCTCCTACAATGAGCAGTTCTTC
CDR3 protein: CASRSGLAGALSSYNEQFF

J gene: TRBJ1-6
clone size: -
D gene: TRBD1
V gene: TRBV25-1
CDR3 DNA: TGTGCCAGCAGTGACGACAGGGGTAATTCACCCCTCCACTTT
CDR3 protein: CASSDDRGNSPLHF

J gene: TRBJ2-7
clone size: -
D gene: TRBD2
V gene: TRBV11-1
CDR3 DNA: TGTGCCAGGGGCGCGGGGGGGGGCCCCTCCTACGAGCAGTACTTC
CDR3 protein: CARGAGGGPSYEQYF

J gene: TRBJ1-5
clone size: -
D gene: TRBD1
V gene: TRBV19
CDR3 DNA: TGTGCCAGTACCAAGAACAGGGGGGGCAATCAGCCCCAGCATTTT
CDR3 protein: CASTKNRGGNQPQHF

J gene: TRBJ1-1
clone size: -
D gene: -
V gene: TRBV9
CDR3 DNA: TGTGCCAGCAGCGTAGTGTCAGGGGCTAACACTGAAGCTTTCTTT
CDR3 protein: CASSVVSGANTEAFF

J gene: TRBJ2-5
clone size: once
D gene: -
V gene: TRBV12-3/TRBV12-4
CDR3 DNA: TGTGCCAGCAGTTGGACAGTCCAAGAGACCCAGTACTTC
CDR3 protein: CASSWTVQETQYF

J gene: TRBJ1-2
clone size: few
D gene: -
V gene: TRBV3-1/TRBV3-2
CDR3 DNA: TGTGCCAGCAGCCAACAGGGCTACTATGGCTACACCTTC
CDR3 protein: CASSQQGYYGYTF